This is a list of T cell receptor beta chains from one sample in a study of cytomegalovirus exposure and HLA in healthy donors. The data were produced by immunoSEQ multiplex PCR, yet TCRdb's version contains in-frame clones alone and is incomplete. The sample gives around 34,000 clones, 90% to 95% of which show up once; around 3.4% is in the top ten. The sequenced sample consisted of PBMCs. The receptor source for this set is a young man in good health and CMV-seronegative. Each CDR3 is given with its conserved first and last residue. D genes are given only for firm matches. Clone size appears in some rows only: once, few, many, or a class for an expanded clone.

v_call: TRBV11-3
j_call: TRBJ2-7
clone_size: .
d_call: TRBD1
cdr3_nt: TGTGCCAGCAGCTTAGAGCAGGGGGCAGTCTACGAGCAGTACTTC
cdr3_aa: CASSLEQGAVYEQYF

v_call: TRBV7-3
j_call: TRBJ2-1
clone_size: once
d_call: TRBD2
cdr3_nt: TGTGCCAGCAGCCAACTAGCGGGAGCTTGGGGTGAGCAGTTCTTC
cdr3_aa: CASSQLAGAWGEQFF

v_call: TRBV7-3
j_call: TRBJ2-7
clone_size: .
d_call: .
cdr3_nt: TGTGCCAGCAGCTTAAGTAGCTCCTACGAGCAGTACTTC
cdr3_aa: CASSLSSSYEQYF

v_call: TRBV27
j_call: TRBJ2-7
clone_size: .
d_call: .
cdr3_nt: TGTGCCAGCAGTTTAGGGCTAGCGCTTTCCTACGAGCAGTACTTC
cdr3_aa: CASSLGLALSYEQYF

v_call: TRBV5-1
j_call: TRBJ2-3
clone_size: once
d_call: .
cdr3_nt: TGCGCCAGCAGCTTGGGGGGCTCTAGCACAGATACGCAGTATTTT
cdr3_aa: CASSLGGSSTDTQYF

v_call: TRBV5-1
j_call: TRBJ1-2
clone_size: .
d_call: .
cdr3_nt: TGCGCCAGCACTGTCGGGGGGGCTAACTATGGCTACACCTTC
cdr3_aa: CASTVGGANYGYTF

v_call: TRBV5-1
j_call: TRBJ2-3
clone_size: .
d_call: .
cdr3_nt: TGCGCCAGCAGCTCGGAGGACCCTAGGGCAGATACGCAGTATTTT
cdr3_aa: CASSSEDPRADTQYF

v_call: TRBV7-6
j_call: TRBJ2-5
clone_size: .
d_call: TRBD2
cdr3_nt: TGTGCCAGCGGACTAGCGGTTAAAGAGACCCAGTACTTC
cdr3_aa: CASGLAVKETQYF

v_call: TRBV6-1
j_call: TRBJ2-2
clone_size: .
d_call: .
cdr3_nt: TGTGCCAGCAGTGAAGGGTTGGGGACGCGGGGTACGTTTTTT
cdr3_aa: CASSEGLGTRGTFF

v_call: TRBV30
j_call: TRBJ1-1
clone_size: .
d_call: .
cdr3_nt: TGTGCCTGGAGTCGTACATCCATACCTTCGGAGGAAGCTTTCTTT
cdr3_aa: CAWSRTSIPSEEAFF

v_call: TRBV11-2
j_call: TRBJ2-7
clone_size: .
d_call: .
cdr3_nt: TGTGCCAGCAGCTTATACTGGCAGGGTGACGAGCAGTACTTC
cdr3_aa: CASSLYWQGDEQYF

v_call: TRBV18
j_call: TRBJ1-5
clone_size: .
d_call: .
cdr3_nt: TGTGCCAGCTCACCACCAGGGGAACAGCCCCAGCATTTT
cdr3_aa: CASSPPGEQPQHF

v_call: TRBV5-1
j_call: TRBJ1-5
clone_size: .
d_call: TRBD1
cdr3_nt: TGCGCCAGCAGCACGGGACAGATCAATCAGCCCCAGCATTTT
cdr3_aa: CASSTGQINQPQHF

v_call: TRBV6-5
j_call: TRBJ2-1
clone_size: .
d_call: .
cdr3_nt: TGTGCCAGCAGTTACTCCAGGGCCAATGAGCAGTTCTTC
cdr3_aa: CASSYSRANEQFF

v_call: TRBV7-8
j_call: TRBJ2-7
clone_size: .
d_call: TRBD2
cdr3_nt: TGTGCCAGCAGCTTACAAGCGGGGGGGGTGCGTGAGCAGTACTTC
cdr3_aa: CASSLQAGGVREQYF

v_call: TRBV5-6
j_call: TRBJ2-5
clone_size: .
d_call: .
cdr3_nt: TGTGCCAGCAGCTTTAGGAAGCGGTACCAAGAGACCCAGTACTTC
cdr3_aa: CASSFRKRYQETQYF

v_call: TRBV27
j_call: TRBJ2-5
clone_size: .
d_call: TRBD1
cdr3_nt: TGTGCCAGCAGTTTTTGGGACAGACAAGAGACCCAGTACTTC
cdr3_aa: CASSFWDRQETQYF

v_call: TRBV7-2
j_call: TRBJ2-5
clone_size: .
d_call: .
cdr3_nt: TGTGCCAGCAGCTCGGGACAGCCTGGAGGGCTTGGAGGGACCCAGTACTTC
cdr3_aa: CASSSGQPGGLGGTQYF

v_call: TRBV4-1
j_call: TRBJ2-6
clone_size: .
d_call: .
cdr3_nt: TGCGCCAGCAGCCCCCAGGGTGTTCCTTCTGAGGCCAACGTCCTGACTTTC
cdr3_aa: CASSPQGVPSEANVLTF

v_call: TRBV19
j_call: TRBJ2-7
clone_size: .
d_call: TRBD1
cdr3_nt: TGTGCCAGTAGTATATTGGGACAGACCCTAAACGAGCAGTACTTC
cdr3_aa: CASSILGQTLNEQYF

v_call: TRBV5-3
j_call: TRBJ1-5
clone_size: .
d_call: .
cdr3_nt: TGTGCCAGAAGCTTAATTGGGGGGGGCGCGAGTCAGCCCCAGCATTTT
cdr3_aa: CARSLIGGGASQPQHF

v_call: TRBV6-1
j_call: TRBJ1-1
clone_size: .
d_call: TRBD1
cdr3_nt: TGTGCCAGCACCATAATGGGGGACAGGAGCACTGAAGCTTTCTTT
cdr3_aa: CASTIMGDRSTEAFF

v_call: TRBV10-3
j_call: TRBJ1-4
clone_size: .
d_call: TRBD1
cdr3_nt: TGTGCCATCAGCCCCAGACAGGGAGGTACTAATGAAAAACTGTTTTTT
cdr3_aa: CAISPRQGGTNEKLFF

v_call: TRBV19
j_call: TRBJ2-3
clone_size: .
d_call: TRBD2
cdr3_nt: TGTGCCAGTAGTCCATCTAGCGGGTTTTCTAGCACAGATACGCAGTATTTT
cdr3_aa: CASSPSSGFSSTDTQYF

v_call: TRBV11-2
j_call: TRBJ2-2
clone_size: .
d_call: TRBD2
cdr3_nt: TGTGCCAGCAGCTCTAGCGGGGGCGGGGAGCTGTTTTTT
cdr3_aa: CASSSSGGGELFF

v_call: TRBV1
j_call: TRBJ2-4
clone_size: .
d_call: .
cdr3_nt: TGCACCAGCAGCCAAGGTGATCGGGGGAAAAACATTCAGTACTTC
cdr3_aa: CTSSQGDRGKNIQYF

v_call: TRBV7-6
j_call: TRBJ1-2
clone_size: .
d_call: .
cdr3_nt: TGTGCCAGCAGCTTAGGGAACCGGGACTATGGCTACACCTTC
cdr3_aa: CASSLGNRDYGYTF

v_call: TRBV19
j_call: TRBJ1-5
clone_size: .
d_call: .
cdr3_nt: TGTGCCAGTAGTAGTTCGTCCAGGGCAAATCAGCCCCAGCATTTT
cdr3_aa: CASSSSSRANQPQHF

v_call: TRBV30
j_call: TRBJ1-5
clone_size: .
d_call: .
cdr3_nt: TGTGCCTGGAGTGTGGGGCAGTATAGCAATCAGCCCCAGCATTTT
cdr3_aa: CAWSVGQYSNQPQHF

v_call: TRBV5-6
j_call: TRBJ1-2
clone_size: .
d_call: .
cdr3_nt: TGTGCCAGCAGCTTGGCCGGACCTGGAGGTGGCTACACCTTC
cdr3_aa: CASSLAGPGGGYTF

v_call: TRBV30
j_call: TRBJ2-3
clone_size: .
d_call: .
cdr3_nt: TGTGCCTGGAGTAGGAGAAACACAGATACGCAGTATTTT
cdr3_aa: CAWSRRNTDTQYF

v_call: TRBV2
j_call: TRBJ2-1
clone_size: .
d_call: .
cdr3_nt: TGTGCCAGCAGTCAAAGGCGCAGGGCTGAGGCCTACAATGAGCAGTTCTTC
cdr3_aa: CASSQRRRAEAYNEQFF

v_call: TRBV7-9
j_call: TRBJ2-3
clone_size: .
d_call: TRBD1
cdr3_nt: TGTGCCAGCAGTCAGACAGGGGATGGCACAGATACGCAGTATTTT
cdr3_aa: CASSQTGDGTDTQYF

v_call: TRBV6-6
j_call: TRBJ2-3
clone_size: .
d_call: .
cdr3_nt: TGTGCCAGCAGTCCCGAGGGTGTTGGCGCAGATACGCAGTATTTT
cdr3_aa: CASSPEGVGADTQYF

v_call: TRBV7-8
j_call: TRBJ2-2
clone_size: .
d_call: .
cdr3_nt: TGTGCCAGCAGCTTGGGTTCCGGGACTTCGAACACCGGGGAGCTGTTTTTT
cdr3_aa: CASSLGSGTSNTGELFF

v_call: TRBV30
j_call: TRBJ1-5
clone_size: .
d_call: .
cdr3_nt: TGTGCCTGGAGTCGGGAGACGAGCAATCAGCCCCAGCATTTT
cdr3_aa: CAWSRETSNQPQHF

v_call: TRBV19
j_call: TRBJ1-2
clone_size: .
d_call: .
cdr3_nt: TGTGCCAGTAGTATCTACCGGGCCTCGGCGGGGCTATATGGCTACACCTTC
cdr3_aa: CASSIYRASAGLYGYTF

v_call: TRBV6-5
j_call: TRBJ2-7
clone_size: .
d_call: TRBD1
cdr3_nt: TGTGCCAGCAGCAACGGACAGGGGGGACACGAGCAGTACTTC
cdr3_aa: CASSNGQGGHEQYF

v_call: TRBV7-2
j_call: TRBJ1-2
clone_size: .
d_call: .
cdr3_nt: TGTGCCAGCAGCCCTCGACAGTTTGGCTACACCTTC
cdr3_aa: CASSPRQFGYTF

v_call: TRBV9
j_call: TRBJ2-7
clone_size: few
d_call: .
cdr3_nt: TGTGCCAGCAGCATAACAGGGTCCGCCTACGAGCAGTACTTC
cdr3_aa: CASSITGSAYEQYF

v_call: TRBV5-4
j_call: TRBJ1-6
clone_size: .
d_call: .
cdr3_nt: TGTGCCAGCAGCACCGATAGCTCCTATAATTCACCCCTCCACTTT
cdr3_aa: CASSTDSSYNSPLHF

v_call: TRBV27
j_call: TRBJ2-3
clone_size: .
d_call: TRBD1
cdr3_nt: TGTGCCAGCAGGTTCTTGACAGGGGGACGCACAGATACGCAGTATTTT
cdr3_aa: CASRFLTGGRTDTQYF

v_call: TRBV5-1
j_call: TRBJ1-5
clone_size: .
d_call: TRBD1
cdr3_nt: TGCGCCAGCAGCCCGACAGGGACCCCTTGGCCCCAGCATTTT
cdr3_aa: CASSPTGTPWPQHF

v_call: TRBV30
j_call: TRBJ1-5
clone_size: once
d_call: .
cdr3_nt: TGTGCCTGGAGTGTAGGCGGTCATCAGCCCCAGCATTTT
cdr3_aa: CAWSVGGHQPQHF

v_call: TRBV11-2
j_call: TRBJ2-1
clone_size: .
d_call: .
cdr3_nt: TGTGCCAGCAGCTTAGGTATGAGAGGCTATGAGCAGTTCTTC
cdr3_aa: CASSLGMRGYEQFF

v_call: TRBV6-6
j_call: TRBJ1-5
clone_size: .
d_call: .
cdr3_nt: TGTGCCAGCAGTTACGACACTGTCGATCAGCCCCAGCATTTT
cdr3_aa: CASSYDTVDQPQHF

v_call: TRBV5-6
j_call: TRBJ1-1
clone_size: .
d_call: .
cdr3_nt: TGTGCCAGCAGCTTGGCGTGGGGGGGCACTGAAGCTTTCTTT
cdr3_aa: CASSLAWGGTEAFF

v_call: TRBV6-5
j_call: TRBJ1-1
clone_size: .
d_call: .
cdr3_nt: TGTGCCAGCACCGTAGGCGGGGGCTCTGAAGCTTTCTTT
cdr3_aa: CASTVGGGSEAFF

v_call: TRBV7-3
j_call: TRBJ2-2
clone_size: .
d_call: .
cdr3_nt: TGTGCCAGCAGCCTCGGGTCGCACACCGGGGAGCTGTTTTTT
cdr3_aa: CASSLGSHTGELFF

v_call: TRBV28
j_call: TRBJ1-1
clone_size: .
d_call: .
cdr3_nt: TGTGCCATCATACAGGGACCTCGGGCTTTCTTT
cdr3_aa: CAIIQGPRAFF

v_call: TRBV10-3
j_call: TRBJ1-4
clone_size: .
d_call: TRBD1
cdr3_nt: TGTGCCATCAGCTGGGACAGCAACGAAAAACTGTTTTTT
cdr3_aa: CAISWDSNEKLFF

v_call: TRBV10-3
j_call: TRBJ2-7
clone_size: once
d_call: TRBD1
cdr3_nt: TGTGCCATCCAAACAGGGGGCGAGAACGAGCAGTACTTC
cdr3_aa: CAIQTGGENEQYF

v_call: TRBV6-4
j_call: TRBJ1-4
clone_size: .
d_call: TRBD1
cdr3_nt: TGTGCCAGCAGTCCAGGGACAGGGAATAATGAAAAACTGTTTTTT
cdr3_aa: CASSPGTGNNEKLFF

v_call: TRBV6-1
j_call: TRBJ1-3
clone_size: .
d_call: .
cdr3_nt: TGTGCCAGCAGTGCGGACTCCGGGTTCCCCCACACCATATATTTT
cdr3_aa: CASSADSGFPHTIYF

v_call: TRBV30
j_call: TRBJ1-1
clone_size: .
d_call: .
cdr3_nt: TGTGCCCTTAGGGTACAGCCCGGGGGTGAAGCTTTCTTT
cdr3_aa: CALRVQPGGEAFF